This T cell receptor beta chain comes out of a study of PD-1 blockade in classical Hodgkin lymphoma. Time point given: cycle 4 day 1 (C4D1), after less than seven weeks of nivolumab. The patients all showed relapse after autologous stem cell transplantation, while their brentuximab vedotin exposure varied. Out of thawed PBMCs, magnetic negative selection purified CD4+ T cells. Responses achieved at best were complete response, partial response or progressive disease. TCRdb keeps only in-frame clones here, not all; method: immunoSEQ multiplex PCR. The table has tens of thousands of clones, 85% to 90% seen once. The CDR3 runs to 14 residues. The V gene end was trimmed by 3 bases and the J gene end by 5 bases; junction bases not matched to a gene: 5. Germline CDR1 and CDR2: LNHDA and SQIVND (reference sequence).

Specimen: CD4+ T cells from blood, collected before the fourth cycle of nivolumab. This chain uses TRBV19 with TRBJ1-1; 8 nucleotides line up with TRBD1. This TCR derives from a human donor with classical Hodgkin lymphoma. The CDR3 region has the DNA TGTGCCAGTAGTATTACACAGGGGGGAACTGAAGCTTTCTTT. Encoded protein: CASSITQGGTEAFF.